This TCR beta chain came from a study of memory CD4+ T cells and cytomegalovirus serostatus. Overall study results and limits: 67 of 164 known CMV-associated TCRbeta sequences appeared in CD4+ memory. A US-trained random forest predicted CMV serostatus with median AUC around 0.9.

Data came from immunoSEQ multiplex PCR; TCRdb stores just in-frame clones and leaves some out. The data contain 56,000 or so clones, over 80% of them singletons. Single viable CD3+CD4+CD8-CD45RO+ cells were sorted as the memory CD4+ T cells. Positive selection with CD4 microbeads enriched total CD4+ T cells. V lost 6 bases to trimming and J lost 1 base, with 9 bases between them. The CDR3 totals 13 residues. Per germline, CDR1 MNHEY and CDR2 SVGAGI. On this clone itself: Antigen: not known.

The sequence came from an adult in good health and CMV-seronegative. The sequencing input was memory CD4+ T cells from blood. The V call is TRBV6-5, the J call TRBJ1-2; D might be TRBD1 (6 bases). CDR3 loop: CASSGTRNYGYTF. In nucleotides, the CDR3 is TGTGCCAGCAGCGGGACACGTAACTATGGCTACACCTTC.